This T cell receptor beta chain was obtained from a study of shared clonotypes between healthy human individuals. TCRdb's table, derived via immunoSEQ multiplex PCR, lists solely in-frame clones and lacks some. The sample lists around 1,100,000 clones, approximately 77% occurring once. The sequence was collected from a man younger than 30 in good health. Some clones in this sample may be carry-over from other donors' samples. The specimen sequenced was memory CD4+ T cells from PBMCs. The subset: CD45RA-negative fraction.

DNA for the CDR3: TGTGCCAGTAGCGTTACAGGGGGCAGTCGGGAGACCCAGTACTTC. Its protein product is CASSVTGGSRETQYF. The rearrangement uses TRBV19 and TRBJ2-5; 9 nucleotides line up with TRBD1. V lost 6 bases, J lost 5 bases, and 10 bases stayed unmatched. The CDR3 has 15 residues. Germline CDR1 and CDR2: LNHDA and SQIVND (reference sequence). Supplemented by reference TRBV19 and TRBJ2-5, the full variable domain reads DGGITQSPKYLFRKEGQNVTLSCEQNLNHDAMYWYRQDPGQGLRLIYYSQIVNDFQKGDIAEGYSVSREKKESFPLTVTSAQKNPTAFYLCASSVTGGSRETQYFGPGTRLLVL.